This T cell receptor beta chain derives from a study of T cell responses to AZD1222 COVID-19 vaccine (dated by TCRdb to the early 2020s). Notes on the research overall: AZD1222 recipients given second doses at about 4 weeks or at about 12 weeks were pooled, since spike-specific TCR depth and breadth were not found to differ between the two schedules. Trial participants were enrolled by age into 18-55, 56-69 and 70-plus year subgroups, with about 150, 28 and 57 TCR-sequenced participants respectively. A total of 230 or so trial participants underwent TCR sequencing, of whom about 210 received two doses of AZD1222 and around 26 received two doses of the MenACWY control vaccine.

What the authors observed across the whole study: The vaccine-associated CD4 TCRs covered the entire spike protein, and the dominant responses fell in regions 160-218 and 743-854. A significant rise in spike-specific TCR breadth and depth was observed after two AZD1222 doses relative to day 0 and relative to MenACWY recipients. Reportedly, close to half of the unique spike-specific TCRs recognized epitopes lying outside the regions that are mutated in the B.1.351 and B.1.1.7 variants. Because no samples from the day 14 peak response were available, repertoires could be characterized only after the peak T cell response. Most participants were white British and females outnumbered males, and the authors suggested that clonal diversity may have been underestimated. The 56-69-year group was small, and its depth increase did not reach significance, likely because of low power. Conclusions about previously exposed vaccinees are limited because only 6 or 7 AZD1222 recipients were SARS-CoV-2 seropositive at baseline.

In the germline V gene (reference sequence), CDR1 corresponds to MNHEY and CDR2 to SMNVEV. The CDR3 contains 13 residues, cysteine and phenylalanine counted. The retained sequence is limited to the CDR3, 39 bases, with the frame set at the first base. V loses 8 bases at its end and J loses 7 bases; junction bases beyond the gene matches: 5. The CDR3 regions of human TCRbeta chains were subjected to immunosequencing. The original pipeline was this. Repertoire TCRs were matched against a reference library of SARS-CoV-2-specific TCRs generated with the MIRA antigen-specificity platform. Breadth was defined as the fraction of unique TCRs that were SARS-CoV-2-associated, and depth was defined as the fraction of total T cells that were SARS-CoV-2-associated. Each spike-specific TCR was assigned to its reactive spike region and to a CD4 or CD8 class using the MIRA data. Log10-transformed breadth and depth values were compared by one-way ANOVA with Sidak's multiple comparisons tests. TCRdb mirrors the immuneACCESS table, restricted to in-frame sequences. Some clones are absent from its copies; in checked studies, under half trace to an unresolved V gene, and the reason for the others is unknown. From that table come the V and J calls and clone size; the DNA was used to work out D and trimming. For this sample there are about 100,000 clones; about 86% appear just once. Roughly 15% of the sample goes to the ten largest clones.

Sample time point, as interpreted from the label and publication: baseline before first vaccination. Vaccinee samples were obtained from the UK trials COV001 and COV002, which included a single-blind randomized controlled phase 2/3 trial of AZD1222 (ChAdOx1 nCoV-19) in healthy adults. For TCRbeta chain sequencing, PBMC samples from trial participants were taken at day 0 and at day 28 after the second dose. This clone has only a few counts. Its recognized antigen is unknown. Base qualities are not at hand, and no much larger clone is one base apart. This TCR was sampled from an adult in good health. The material sequenced was peripheral blood, taken on day 0 of AZD1222 vaccination. The rearrangement combines TRBV27 with TRBJ2-4; 10 nucleotides in the junction match TRBD2. The bases are TGTGCCAGCGCCATAGCGGGAGGTAACATTCAGTACTTC. Protein translation: CASAIAGGNIQYF.